The 19 T cell receptor beta chains listed next were all sequenced from one sample in a study of siplizumab effects on memory and regulatory T cells (dated by TCRdb to the late 2010s). Library preparation employed the immunoSEQ multiplex PCR assay. TCRdb provides this immuneACCESS table in a form limited to in-frame rearrangements. Some clones are lacking; in checked studies, under half of them reflect an unresolved V gene, and why the rest are absent is not known. The sample table shows tens of thousands of clones, and approximately 95% are seen once. The top ten clonotypes cover 0.3% of the sample. Sequencing was carried out using non-Treg CD4+ T cells sorted from blood. Interpreted using the paper, the cell subset or site label stands for: FACS-sorted unstimulated CD4+ non-regulatory T cells. Every receptor here comes from a human donor in good health.

This chain connects TRBV7-2 to TRBJ1-5; unclear D gene. This CDR3 has 13 residues. Germline loops: CDR1 SGHTA, CDR2 FQGNSA. V shed 4 bases and J shed 3 bases, with 7 bases lying between them. The CDR3 region is CASSWTLNQPQHF. The CDR3, as DNA: TGTGCCAGCAGCTGGACTCTCAATCAGCCCCAGCATTTT. Using reference TRBV7-2 and TRBJ1-5 for the parts outside the CDR3, the full variable domain is GAGVSQSPSNKVTEKGKDVELRCDPISGHTALYWYRQSLGQGLEFLIYFQGNSAPDKSGLPSDRFSAERTGGSVSTLTIQRTQQEDSAVYLCASSWTLNQPQHFGDGTRLSIL.

J is TRBJ1-4 and V is TRBV7-2; D gene ambiguous. The CDR3 length is 15 residues. The V end lost 3 bases, the J end lost 0 bases, and 8 bases lay between the germline ends. CDR1 is SGHTA, CDR2 FQGNSA, per germline. CDR3 DNA sequence: TGTGCCAGCAGCTTTTCGGGGTCAACTAATGAAAAACTGTTTTTT. Translation: CASSFSGSTNEKLFF.

The chain is built from TRBV5-4 and TRBJ1-5, with a weak D call TRBD1 (6 bases). Germline CDR1 and CDR2: SGHNT and YYREEE (reference sequence). V was trimmed by 3 bases and J by 2 bases, leaving 12 bases between them. CDR3 length: 15 amino acids. The CDR3 nucleotides read TGTGCCAGCAGCTCGGGGGGCTGGGGCAATCAGCCCCAGCATTTT. Translated, it gives CASSSGGWGNQPQHF. The full variable domain, its missing parts supplied by reference TRBV5-4 and TRBJ1-5, is ETGVTQSPTHLIKTRGQQVTLRCSSQSGHNTVSWYQQALGQGPQFIFQYYREEENGRGNFPPRFSGLQFPNYSSELNVNALELDDSALYLCASSSGGWGNQPQHFGDGTRLSIL.

The rearrangement links TRBV18 to TRBJ2-7; D not resolved. V was clipped by 2 bases and J by 2 bases, with 4 bases between them. Germline V gene lookup returns CDR1 KGHSH and CDR2 LQKENI. There are 12 residues in the CDR3. The CDR3 nucleotides read TGTGCCAGCTCACCAGGGGCCTACGAGCAGTACTTC. Its protein product is CASSPGAYEQYF.

V usage is TRBV5-4 and J usage is TRBJ2-1; tentatively, D is TRBD1 or TRBD2 (5 bases each). The CDR3 sequence is 11 residues long. The germline V gene encodes CDR1 SGHNT and CDR2 YYREEE (reference sequence). The V end lost 0 bases, the J end lost 13 bases, and 8 bases lay between the germline ends. The CDR3 region is CASSLDGDQFF. CDR3 nucleotides: TGTGCCAGCAGCTTGGATGGGGACCAGTTCTTC.

The chain links TRBV6-6 to TRBJ1-2, with D perhaps TRBD1 (5 bases). Trimming took 6 bases from V and 6 from J, leaving 11 bases between them. The V gene's germline CDR1 is MNHNY and CDR2 SVGAGI (reference sequence). There are 12 residues in the CDR3. CDR3 residues: CASRTRGDGYTF. The DNA of the CDR3 is TGTGCCAGCAGGACACGGGGCGATGGCTACACCTTC.

The gene calls are TRBV5-4 and TRBJ2-2; 8 bases are shared with TRBD1. The ends lost 0 bases at V and 4 bases at J; junction bases unmatched: 2. CDR3 length equals 15 residues. Germline V gives CDR1 SGHNT, CDR2 YYREEE (reference sequence). The CDR3 region is CASSLGDRTTGELFF. Here the CDR3 DNA reads TGTGCCAGCAGCTTGGGGGACAGGACCACCGGGGAGCTGTTTTTT.

The V call is TRBV5-1, the J call TRBJ2-3; the match to TRBD1 covers 8 bases. The germline CDR1 and CDR2 sequences are SGHRS and YFSETQ. Losses at the gene ends were 0 bases for V and 3 bases for J; bases not matched to a gene: 3. The CDR3 runs to 15 residues. The DNA of the CDR3 is TGCGCCAGCAGCTTGGGGGGACAGGTTACAGATACGCAGTATTTT. Translated: CASSLGGQVTDTQYF.

This clone came up a few times. V is TRBV19 and J is TRBJ1-5; 9 bases are shared with TRBD1. V gave up 7 bases and J gave up 7 bases; unmatched junction bases: 8. Germline V gene data show CDR1 as LNHDA and CDR2 as SQIVND (reference sequence). There are 14 residues in the CDR3. The CDR3 region has the DNA TGTGCCAGTACCGACAGGGGGATGGGCCAGCCCCAGCATTTT. Its translation is CASTDRGMGQPQHF.

This clone occurred once. V gene TRBV5-6 combines with J gene TRBJ2-7; D possibly corresponds to TRBD2 (5 bases). The V and J ends lost 0 bases and 5 bases respectively, with 6 bases between them. This CDR3 has 12 residues. CDR1 is SGHDT and CDR2 is YYEEEE in the germline V gene. The DNA of the CDR3 is TGTGCCAGCAGCTTGGCGGGGAACGAGCAGTACTTC. It codes for CASSLAGNEQYF. Based on the CDR3 plus reference TRBV5-6 and TRBJ2-7, the full variable domain is DAGVTQSPTHLIKTRGQQVTLRCSPKSGHDTVSWYQQALGQGPQFIFQYYEEEERQRGNFPDRFSGHQFPNYSSELNVNALLLGDSALYLCASSLAGNEQYFGPGTRLTVT.

The chain couples TRBV11-3 to TRBJ2-3; 9 bases fit TRBD1. Germline V gives CDR1 SGHNT, CDR2 YENEEA. Trimming at V came to 4 bases and at J to 2 bases, leaving 13 bases not matched to a gene. CDR3 length: 18 residues. The DNA of the CDR3 is TGTGCCAGCAGCTCCCTTTGGGGGCGGGACAGGGACACAGATACGCAGTATTTT. Translated, it gives CASSSLWGRDRDTDTQYF.

The gene calls are TRBV7-8 and TRBJ1-2; D not resolved. CDR1 and CDR2 from the germline V gene are SGHVS and FQNEAQ. V gave up 6 bases and J gave up 4 bases, with 15 bases separating them. CDR3 length: 14 amino acids. The CDR3 DNA reads TGTGCCAGCAGAGCCTCAACGGGAACCTATGGCTACACCTTC. Protein: CASRASTGTYGYTF.

The gene calls are TRBV4-1 and TRBJ2-5; TRBD2 matches 13 bases. The V gene's germline CDR1 is MGHRA and CDR2 YSYEKL. The CDR3 extends over 17 amino acids. V lost 4 bases and J lost 1; bases outside the gene matches: 6. The CDR3 is CASSLGLAGASQETQYF. The CDR3 nucleotides read TGCGCCAGCAGCCTTGGACTAGCGGGAGCATCCCAAGAGACCCAGTACTTC.

The DNA of the CDR3 is TGCGCCAGCAGCTTGTTTGAGCAAGAGACCCAGTACTTC. It yields the protein CASSLFEQETQYF. This chain uses TRBV5-1 with TRBJ2-5; D is unclear. V lost 1 base to trimming and J lost 2 bases, with 6 bases between them. The CDR3 covers 13 residues. Germline-derived CDR1 and CDR2 are SGHRS and YFSETQ. Complete variable domain (other parts from reference TRBV5-1 and TRBJ2-5): KAGVTQTPRYLIKTRGQQVTLSCSPISGHRSVSWYQQTPGQGLQFLFEYFSETQRNKGNFPGRFSGRQFSNSRSEMNVSTLELGDSALYLCASSLFEQETQYFGPGTRLLVL.

V is TRBV30 and J is TRBJ1-1; D gene unclear. V was clipped by 0 bases and J by 1 base, with 6 bases between them. CDR1 is GTSNPN, CDR2 SVGIG, per germline (reference sequence). The CDR3 is 13 amino acids. The CDR3 reads CAWSVKPNTEAFF. The CDR3 bases are TGTGCCTGGAGTGTCAAACCGAACACTGAAGCTTTCTTT. Supplemented by reference TRBV30 and TRBJ1-1, the full variable domain reads SQTIHQWPATLVQPVGSPLSLECTVEGTSNPNLYWYRQAAGRGLQLLFYSVGIGQISSEVPQNLSASRPQDRQFILSSKKLLLSDSGFYLCAWSVKPNTEAFFGQGTRLTVV.

This rearrangement joins TRBV11-2 to TRBJ1-1; no clear D. Germline CDR1 is SGHAT and CDR2 is FQNNGV. V was trimmed by 10 bases and J by 0 bases, leaving 15 bases between them. The CDR3 has 14 amino acids. CDR3 sequence (DNA): TGTGCCACCACGTTTGAGGCCTTGAACACTGAAGCTTTCTTT. This sequence encodes CATTFEALNTEAFF. Using reference TRBV11-2 and TRBJ1-1 for the parts outside the CDR3, the full variable domain is EAGVAQSPRYKIIEKRQSVAFWCNPISGHATLYWYQQILGQGPKLLIQFQNNGVVDDSQLPKDRFSAERLKGVDSTLKIQPAKLEDSAVYLCATTFEALNTEAFFGQGTRLTVV.

The gene calls are TRBV7-2 and TRBJ2-5; possible D gene TRBD2, 5 bases. The V end was cut by 2 bases, the J end by 3 bases, with 10 bases between. Germline V gives CDR1 SGHTA, CDR2 FQGNSA. This CDR3 is 14 amino acids long. The CDR3 DNA is TGTGCCAGCAGCTTAATTTCGGGGAAAGAGACCCAGTACTTC. This gives the protein CASSLISGKETQYF.

The chain uses TRBV6-5 and TRBJ1-2, with D tentatively TRBD1 (6 bases). Trimming shortened V by 4 bases and J by 4 bases, and 16 bases separated the two germline ends. This CDR3 has 15 amino acids. Germline V gene sequence: CDR1 MNHEY, CDR2 SVGAGI. The CDR3 here is CASSSLGGQPYGYTF. As DNA, the CDR3 is TGTGCCAGCAGTTCCCTTGGGGGGCAGCCCTATGGCTACACCTTC.

The table lists this clone with a count of one. V gene TRBV6-1 combines with J gene TRBJ1-5; 10 nucleotides match TRBD1. The CDR3 loop spans 14 amino acids. With 4 bases clipped from V and 6 bases from J, the junction kept 3 bases outside the gene matches. CDR1 is MNHNS and CDR2 is SASEGT in the germline V gene. CDR3 protein: CASSGTGGRQPQHF. The CDR3 bases are TGTGCCAGCAGTGGGACAGGGGGGCGTCAGCCCCAGCATTTT.